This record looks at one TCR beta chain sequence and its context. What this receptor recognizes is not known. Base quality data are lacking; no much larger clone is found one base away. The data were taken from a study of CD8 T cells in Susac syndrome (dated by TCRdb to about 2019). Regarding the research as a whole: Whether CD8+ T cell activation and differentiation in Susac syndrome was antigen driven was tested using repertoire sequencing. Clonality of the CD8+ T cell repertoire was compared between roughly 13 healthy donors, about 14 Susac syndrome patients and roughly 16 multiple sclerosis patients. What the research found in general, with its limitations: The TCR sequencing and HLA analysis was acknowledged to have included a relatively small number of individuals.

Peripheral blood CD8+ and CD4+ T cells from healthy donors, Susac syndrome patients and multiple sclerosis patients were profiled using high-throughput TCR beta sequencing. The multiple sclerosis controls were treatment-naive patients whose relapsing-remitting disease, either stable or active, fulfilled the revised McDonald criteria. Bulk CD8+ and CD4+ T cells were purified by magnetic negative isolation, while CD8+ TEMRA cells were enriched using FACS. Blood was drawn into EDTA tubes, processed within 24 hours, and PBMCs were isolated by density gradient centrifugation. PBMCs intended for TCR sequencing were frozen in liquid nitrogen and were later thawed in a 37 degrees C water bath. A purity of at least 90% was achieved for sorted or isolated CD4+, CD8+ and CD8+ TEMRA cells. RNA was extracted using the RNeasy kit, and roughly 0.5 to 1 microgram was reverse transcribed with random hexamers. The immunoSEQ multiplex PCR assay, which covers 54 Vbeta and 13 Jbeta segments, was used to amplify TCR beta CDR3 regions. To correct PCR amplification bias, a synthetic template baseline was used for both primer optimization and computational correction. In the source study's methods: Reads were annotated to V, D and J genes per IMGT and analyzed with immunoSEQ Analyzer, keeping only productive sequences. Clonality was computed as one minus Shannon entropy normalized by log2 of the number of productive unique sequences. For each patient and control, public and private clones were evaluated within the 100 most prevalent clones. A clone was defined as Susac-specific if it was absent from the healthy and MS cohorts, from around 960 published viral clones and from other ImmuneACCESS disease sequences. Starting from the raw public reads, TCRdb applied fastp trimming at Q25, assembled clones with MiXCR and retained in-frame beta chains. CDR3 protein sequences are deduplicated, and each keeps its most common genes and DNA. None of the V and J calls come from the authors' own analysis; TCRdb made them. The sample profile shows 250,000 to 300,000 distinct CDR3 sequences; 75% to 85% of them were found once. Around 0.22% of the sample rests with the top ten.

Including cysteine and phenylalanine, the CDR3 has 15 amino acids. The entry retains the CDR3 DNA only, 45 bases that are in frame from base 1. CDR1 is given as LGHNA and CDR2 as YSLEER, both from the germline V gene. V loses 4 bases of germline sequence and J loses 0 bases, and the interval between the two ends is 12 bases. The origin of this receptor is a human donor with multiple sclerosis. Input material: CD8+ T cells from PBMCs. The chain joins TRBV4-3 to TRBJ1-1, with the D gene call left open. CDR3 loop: CASSPYRNLNTEAFF. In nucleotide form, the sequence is TGCGCCAGCAGCCCTTACAGAAACCTGAACACTGAAGCTTTCTTT.